This is a list of T cell receptor beta chains from one sample in a study of blood T cell repertoires in COVID-19. Assay: immunoSEQ multiplex PCR; the TCRdb copy retains only in-frame clones and omits some. The data contain more than 250,000 clones, approximately 87% of them seen just once; the ten biggest clones take up about 5.2%. The sample was PBMCs or T cells enriched from blood (not recorded which). These receptors were taken from a woman aged 25-40 years who had recovered from COVID-19. Both conserved end residues are part of each CDR3.

v_gene,CDR3aa
TRBV19,CATTRGQAYGYTF
TRBV11-3,CASSLDRFTEAFF
TRBV19,CASSTISSYNSPLHF
TRBV5-1,CASSLDPDRAFNYGYTF
TRBV6-5,CGSTDQLNTEAFF
TRBV4-1,CASSQDGGRNQPQHF
TRBV4-1,CASSQDLETDYGYTF
TRBV28,CASRGGQGAYNEQFF
TRBV19,CASSTHRIGGYTF
TRBV6-2/TRBV6-3,CASSYGRYGYTF
TRBV10-3,CAISETEGETQYF
TRBV4-1,CASSPGTSGGYGDTQYF
TRBV20-1,CSASLAALNTGELFF
TRBV19,CASSPRQGYGYTF
TRBV27,CASSSSRTGGGYTF
TRBV6-5,CASSLTAGDTDTQYF
TRBV4-2,CASSQGPGLQHF
TRBV12-3/TRBV12-4,CASSGEVQFF
TRBV29-1,CSVEVVRGPGDEQFF
TRBV20-1,CSASRRAWYEQYF
TRBV12-3/TRBV12-4,CASSSTSQETQYF
TRBV19,CASRSPGGTVNEQFF
TRBV5-1,CASSAQGSSPLHF
TRBV5-1,CASSPRGGRGGRSVDTQYF
TRBV7-3,CASSLQDGPREPLHF
TRBV10-3,CAIRANTEAFF
TRBV6-5,CASSYSRGSPNQPQHF
TRBV27,CASSPRGVGGYTF
TRBV24-1,CATSDSFSEQFF
TRBV6-5,CASRAGGLGNTEAFF
TRBV3-1/TRBV3-2,CARTGGYGYTF
TRBV3-1/TRBV3-2,CASSQSSFGGERGTGELFF
TRBV3-1/TRBV3-2,CASSQGRAGEQYF
TRBV6-5,CASSPQGRYGYTF
TRBV7-2,CASSSEGGRPQHF
TRBV2,CASSEETGTYNEQFF
TRBV29-1,CSVAGTSYGYTF
TRBV18,CASSPGGSNTEAFF
TRBV10-3,CAIGQGGNEQFF
TRBV19,CASSMGTDNQPQHF
TRBV12-3/TRBV12-4,CASSSDRGTEAFF
TRBV5-1,CASSAGQGLNTEAFF
TRBV2,CARAGGDTQYF
TRBV18,CASSLEGSTSYEQYF
TRBV4-1,CASSQVRQGALYYGYTF
TRBV7-2,CASSFYRVNYGYTF
TRBV7-3,CASSRDRNQPQHF
TRBV18,CASSPSTGDYGYTF
TRBV5-4,CASSLGQGSYGYTF
TRBV4-1,CASSWGQGNTEAFF
TRBV7-2,CASSHSYEQYF
TRBV7-9,CASSRTEGYEQYF
TRBV11-2,CASSRNLASSDTQYF
TRBV5-1,CASSLAPGQGYTGELFF
TRBV11-3,CASSPPSPYNEQFF
TRBV5-4,CASSLASLAGGLDTQYF
TRBV18,CASSPTPISGNTIYF
TRBV5-1,CASSPVQTGSANYGYTF
TRBV5-4,CASSLVAGATGELFF